The sequence of this T cell receptor (beta chain) was determined in a study of CD4 T cells in relation to SARS-CoV-2 and coronaviruses. V lost 4 bases and J lost 4; bases outside the gene matches: 6. This CDR3 has 16 residues. Germline CDR1 is LNHNV and CDR2 is YYDKDF (reference sequence). Points on this clone: The antigen is unknown.

Unexposed donor CD4+ T cells date from about 2011-2018, before the COVID-19 pandemic. The cells were cultured for 10 days before CD4+ T cells were isolated. As cell numbers allowed, unexposed-donor CD4+ T cells faced SARS-CoV-2 S/N and four cold-coronavirus spikes. Each well had a few million PBMCs in roughly 5% human AB serum with IL-2. TCRdb's table, derived via immunoSEQ multiplex PCR, lists solely in-frame clones and lacks some. The sample holds about 15,000 clones, roughly 72% seen once. The sample was CD4+ T cells from PBMCs, cultured in vitro. This clonotype was obtained from a human donor in good health. V and J are TRBV15 and TRBJ2-7, with 14 bases aligning to TRBD2. CDR3 coding DNA: TGTGCCACCAGCATAGAGACTAGCGGGAGGGGATACGAGCAGTACTTC. Its translation is CATSIETSGRGYEQYF.